The present entry profiles one T cell receptor (beta chain) with its context. Antigen unknown. PCR involved 60 Vbeta and 13 Jbeta primers. The assay was immunoSEQ multiplex PCR, and TCRdb's table has in-frame clones only and misses some. The sample holds 120,000 or so clones; 83% are singletons and the top ten take around 19%. The CDR3 length is 15 residues. V was pared by 8 bases and J by 2 bases, with 9 bases of the junction left unmatched. The germline V gene encodes CDR1 SNHLY and CDR2 FYNNEI. The data are from a study of cytomegalovirus exposure and HLA in healthy donors. Study conclusions and caveats: Apart from CMV serostatus, no immune exposure information was available. The number of N-insertions in an Asian-associated ancestry cluster was reportedly below the roughly 620-donor mean in a later analysis. Prior analysis indicated that the majority of TCR beta V segments exhibited productivity approximately 87% or approximately 30% of the time. Being indistinguishable, some V segments were excluded, TRBV6-2 and TRBV6-3 among them.

This chain joins TRBV2 and TRBJ2-1; 7 nucleotides agree with TRBD2. The sample comprised PBMCs. The TCR originated in a man aged 18 to 35 in good health and CMV-seropositive. The DNA of the CDR3 is TGTGCCAGCCCTTCTACGGGGGGTCCCTACAATGAGCAGTTCTTC. Translated: CASPSTGGPYNEQFF.